The subject of this entry is one T cell receptor beta chain. The sample is drawn from a study of blood T cell repertoires in COVID-19. On the study more broadly: Sample material is recorded as cDNA or gDNA derived from T cells, B-cell-depleted T cells, or PBMCs.

The CDR3 runs to 16 residues. Between the trimmed V and J ends, which lost 0 bases and 4 bases, there was a span of 13 bases. The germline CDR1 and CDR2 sequences are SGHRS and YFSETQ. The assay was immunoSEQ multiplex PCR, and TCRdb's table has in-frame clones only and misses some. The repertoire has 200,000 to 250,000 clones, just over 85% of them found once; the top ten carry around 6.5%. This sequence joins TRBV5-1 and TRBJ1-4; D is possibly TRBD1 (6 bases). The sequencing sample was made of peripheral blood. The clonotype comes from a man older than 75 with acute or convalescent COVID-19. The CDR3 spells CASSLGVGGFNEKLFF. The CDR3 nucleotides are TGCGCCAGCAGCTTGGGGGTAGGGGGTTTTAATGAAAAACTGTTTTTT.